The clone carrying this T cell receptor beta chain was detected a few times. The data were taken from a study of T cells in Graves' hyperthyroidism and ophthalmopathy. The CDR3 length is 12 residues. V gave up 5 bases and J gave up 6 bases, with 10 bases separating them. Per germline, CDR1 DFQATT and CDR2 SNEGSKA (reference sequence). Amplified TCR beta CDR3 regions derived from RNA transcripts. The HTBI primer set served for first-round RT-PCR of the TCR CDR3. TCRdb reanalysed the multiplex PCR reads using MiXCR and keeps one entry per CDR3 protein. In the table there are 360,000 or so distinct CDR3 sequences, 12% to 15% of which are singletons. Uncontrolled infection, other autoimmune disease, pregnancy and lactation each barred patients from inclusion. Each diagnosis drew on symptoms, thyroxine, TRAb, thyroid ultrasound and orbital computed tomography findings.

Sequenced sample: blood. The gene calls are TRBV20-1 and TRBJ1-4; D call uncertain. This receptor was obtained from a woman aged 55 to 70 with Graves' ophthalmopathy. This CDR3 reads CSALREDEKLFF. In DNA form, the CDR3 reads TGCAGTGCTCTCCGGGAGGATGAAAAACTGTTTTTT.